This passage covers 25 T cell receptor beta chains from one sample sequenced in a study of cytomegalovirus exposure and HLA in healthy donors. Researchers ran the PCR with 60 Vbeta and 13 Jbeta primers. TCRdb's copy holds only in-frame clones and misses some; the assay was immunoSEQ multiplex PCR. The data hold 160,000 or so clones, with under 80% observed a single time. Sample: PBMCs. The origin of the receptors is a human donor in good health.

The chain joins TRBV5-1 to TRBJ2-5, with 11 bases fitting TRBD2. This CDR3 has 18 amino acids. Germline CDR1 SGHRS, CDR2 YFSETQ. Trimming at V came to 4 bases and at J to 0 bases, leaving 11 bases not matched to a gene. CDR3 residues: CASSPTTRLAGNQETQYF. CDR3 DNA sequence: TGCGCCAGCAGCCCCACCACCCGACTAGCGGGGAACCAAGAGACCCAGTACTTC.

The chain is built from TRBV10-1 and TRBJ2-4; 8 bases match TRBD1. Unmatched junction bases numbered 4, after V lost 3 bases and J lost 0 bases. This CDR3 contains 16 residues. Germline V gene data show CDR1 as WNHNN and CDR2 as SYGVQD (reference sequence). CDR3 in DNA: TGCGCCAGCAGTGAAGGGACAGGAGGAGCCAAAAACATTCAGTACTTC. It translates to CASSEGTGGAKNIQYF.

The rearrangement links TRBV7-9 to TRBJ1-5, with a weak D call TRBD1 (6 bases). The length of the CDR3 is 12 residues. Trimming took 5 bases from V and 7 from J, leaving 9 bases between them. Germline V gene sequence: CDR1 SEHNR, CDR2 FQNEAQ (reference sequence). For the CDR3, the DNA is TGTGCCAGCAGCCCAGGGGTACAGCCCCAGCATTTT. Protein sequence: CASSPGVQPQHF.

This chain joins TRBV27 and TRBJ1-6; the D gene is possibly TRBD1 (6 bases). Germline V gene data show CDR1 as MNHEY and CDR2 as SMNVEV (reference sequence). This CDR3 has 18 residues. Trimming removed 6 bases from V and 6 bases from J, with 24 bases in between. As DNA, the CDR3 is TGTGCCAGCAGCTTGCGGGGGGGCCCAAGTTTACTTAATTCACCCCTCCACTTT. As protein: CASSLRGGPSLLNSPLHF.

This clone appeared once. The V call is TRBV10-3, the J call TRBJ2-3; D might be TRBD2 (5 bases). Between the trimmed V and J ends, which lost 10 bases and 1 base, there was a span of 18 bases. From germline, CDR1 is ENHRY and CDR2 SYGVKD. CDR3 length: 15 residues. The CDR3 loop is CATSILSGGTDTQYF. DNA of the CDR3: TGTGCCACCTCAATACTGAGCGGTGGCACAGATACGCAGTATTTT.

This clone has more than one count but fewer than ten. This chain links TRBV29-1 with TRBJ2-7; TRBD2 aligns across 10 bases. With 0 bases clipped from V and 7 bases from J, the junction kept 15 bases outside the gene matches. From germline, CDR1 is SQVTM and CDR2 ANQGSEA. This CDR3 contains 17 residues. The CDR3 here is CSVEELLSGGALGEQYF. CDR3 DNA: TGCAGCGTTGAAGAACTCCTGAGCGGGGGGGCGTTAGGTGAGCAGTACTTC.

V usage is TRBV6-5 and J usage is TRBJ1-1; 8 positions agree with TRBD1. CDR3 size: 15 residues. CDR1 is MNHEY and CDR2 is SVGAGI in the germline V gene. Germline trimming cut 8 bases from V and 3 bases from J; bases unmatched to any gene: 11. The CDR3 DNA sequence: TGTGCCAGCCGAACAGGGGGTAGGCGGCACACTGAAGCTTTCTTT. Its translation: CASRTGGRRHTEAFF.

The CDR3 bases are TGTGCCAGCAACCGACAGAACTATGGCTACACCTTC. This codes for CASNRQNYGYTF. V usage is TRBV25-1 and J usage is TRBJ1-2, with D perhaps matching TRBD1 (5 bases). There are 12 residues in the CDR3. Germline CDR1 MGHDK, CDR2 SYGVNS. Trimming took 7 bases from V and 2 from J, leaving 8 bases between them.

V gene TRBV5-6 combines with J gene TRBJ2-7; D ambiguous. Trimming left V 2 bases short and J 6 bases short, with 12 bases between. The CDR3 consists of 13 residues. The germline gives CDR1 SGHDT, CDR2 YYEEEE. As DNA, the CDR3 is TGTGCCAGCAGCTTACCGGGTTCGGTCGAGCAGTACTTC. Protein: CASSLPGSVEQYF.

This sequence joins TRBV18 and TRBJ2-5; TRBD2 aligns across 7 bases. J was trimmed by 5 bases and V by 4 bases; bases with no gene match: 13. CDR1 KGHSH and CDR2 LQKENI come from the germline V gene. The CDR3 runs to 16 residues. The CDR3 nucleotides read TGTGCCAGCTCACTGGTCGTCGGCAGGGAGGGGGAGACCCAGTACTTC. It yields the protein CASSLVVGREGETQYF. The full variable domain, rest sourced from reference TRBV18 and TRBJ2-5, is NAGVMQNPRHLVRRRGQEARLRCSPMKGHSHVYWYRQLPEEGLKFMVYLQKENIIDESGMPKERFSAEFPKEGPSILRIQQVVRGDSAAYFCASSLVVGREGETQYFGPGTRLLVL.

The rearrangement uses TRBV5-1 and TRBJ2-5, with D possibly being TRBD2 (6 bases). The CDR3 runs to 13 residues. The germline CDR1 and CDR2 sequences are SGHRS and YFSETQ. The V end was cut by 1 base, the J end by 3 bases, with 7 bases between. CDR3 amino acids: CASSLTGEETQYF. CDR3 nucleotides: TGCGCCAGCAGCTTGACGGGGGAAGAGACCCAGTACTTC.

The chain carries TRBV6-4 and TRBJ1-1; no definite D call. Per the germline V gene, CDR1 is MRHNA and CDR2 is SNTAGT. The V end was cut by 3 bases, the J end by 4 bases, with 9 bases between. This CDR3 spans 13 amino acids. CDR3 region: CASSERVSTEAFF. The CDR3, as DNA: TGTGCCAGCAGTGAGAGGGTGAGCACTGAAGCTTTCTTT.

This clone was observed a few times. The chain combines TRBV5-4 with TRBJ1-1; D is possibly TRBD1 (5 bases). Trimming took off 1 base at V and 6 bases at J, with 13 bases between the two ends. CDR1 is SGHNT, CDR2 YYREEE, per germline (reference sequence). This CDR3 spans 14 amino acids. The CDR3 bases are TGTGCCAGCAGCTTGCAGGCAACAGGCGCTGAAGCTTTCTTT. Amino acids: CASSLQATGAEAFF. The full variable domain, in which reference TRBV5-4 and TRBJ1-1 provide the parts outside the CDR3, is ETGVTQSPTHLIKTRGQQVTLRCSSQSGHNTVSWYQQALGQGPQFIFQYYREEENGRGNFPPRFSGLQFPNYSSELNVNALELDDSALYLCASSLQATGAEAFFGQGTRLTVV.

This clone came up once. The chain uses TRBV6-6 and TRBJ2-2; the match to TRBD2 covers 10 bases. The CDR3 sequence is 16 residues long. Germline CDR1 reads MNHNY; CDR2 reads SVGAGI (reference sequence). Trimming cost V 5 bases and J 5 bases; bases outside gene matches: 8. CDR3 residues: CASSSPAGGGTGELFF. In DNA, the CDR3 is TGTGCCAGCAGTAGCCCAGCGGGGGGGGGTACCGGGGAGCTGTTTTTT.

The gene calls are TRBV19 and TRBJ1-3; 10 bases are shared with TRBD1. The CDR3 length is 16 residues. V was pared by 2 bases and J by 4 bases, with 5 bases of the junction left unmatched. Germline CDR1 reads LNHDA; CDR2 reads SQIVND (reference sequence). CDR3 loop: CASSIRQGAAGNTIYF. In nucleotides, the CDR3 is TGTGCCAGTAGTATAAGACAGGGGGCAGCGGGAAACACCATATATTTT.

This clone showed up just a few times. This sequence joins TRBV30 and TRBJ1-2; 8 bases are shared with TRBD1. The germline V gene encodes CDR1 GTSNPN and CDR2 SVGIG (reference sequence). The CDR3 contains 11 residues. The J segment lost 7 bases and the V segment lost 4 bases, leaving 2 bases of the junction unmatched. The CDR3 sequence: CAWTDRGGYTF. CDR3 DNA: TGTGCCTGGACCGACAGGGGTGGCTACACCTTC.

V usage is TRBV7-8 and J usage is TRBJ1-2; D gene ambiguous. The germline V and J ends were trimmed by 2 bases and 6 bases, with 7 bases remaining between them. The V gene's germline CDR1 is SGHVS and CDR2 FQNEAQ. The CDR3 loop spans 12 amino acids. The DNA of the CDR3 is TGTGCCAGCAGCTTACAACGCGATGGCTACACCTTC. Its translation: CASSLQRDGYTF.

J is TRBJ1-1 and V is TRBV5-1, with TRBD1 identical over 10 bases. V lost 6 bases and J lost 4; bases outside the gene matches: 6. Germline CDR1 reads SGHRS; CDR2 reads YFSETQ. The CDR3 totals 14 residues. CDR3 sequence: CASKGQGSVTEAFF. For the CDR3, the DNA is TGCGCCAGCAAGGGACAGGGGTCGGTCACTGAAGCTTTCTTT.

This chain joins TRBV27 and TRBJ2-6, with 7 bases fitting TRBD2. Germline values: CDR1 MNHEY, CDR2 SMNVEV (reference sequence). J lost 15 bases, V lost 0 bases, and 5 bases had no gene match. CDR3 size: 13 residues. In DNA form, the CDR3 reads TGTGCCAGCAGTTTATCGTCCGGGGGGTACCTGACTTTC. This gives the protein CASSLSSGGYLTF.

This chain connects TRBV6-1 to TRBJ2-7, with 7 bases matching TRBD1. Germline CDR1 is MNHNS and CDR2 is SASEGT. The J segment lost 4 bases and the V segment lost 6 bases, leaving 9 bases of the junction unmatched. The CDR3 contains 14 residues. CDR3 sequence reads: CASRPRTGEYEQYF. CDR3 in DNA: TGTGCCAGCAGGCCGCGGACAGGAGAATACGAGCAGTACTTC.

The rearrangement joins TRBV29-1 to TRBJ1-2; unclear D gene. Deletions cut 0 bases from V and 12 bases from J, with 11 bases between. Germline V lookup: CDR1 SQVTM, CDR2 ANQGSEA. The CDR3 consists of 11 residues. Here the CDR3 reads CSVEDSRGNTF. The CDR3 DNA reads TGCAGCGTTGAAGATAGTCGGGGAAACACCTTC.

The V call is TRBV19, the J call TRBJ2-5; D is ambiguous. V was pared by 4 bases and J by 4 bases, with 7 bases between. CDR3 length equals 12 residues. Germline lookup yields CDR1 LNHDA and CDR2 SQIVND (reference sequence). DNA for the CDR3: TGTGCCAGTAGTACTAGTTCAGAGACCCAGTACTTC. Protein: CASSTSSETQYF.

This sequence joins TRBV7-3 and TRBJ1-1; TRBD1 is a possible D gene (6 bases). This CDR3 region has 15 residues. V was clipped by 5 bases and J by 0 bases, with 13 bases between them. Germline CDR1 SGHTA, CDR2 FQGTGA. Written as DNA, the CDR3 is TGTGCCAGCAGCCCCCAGGGGAAAGTGAACACTGAAGCTTTCTTT. Its translation is CASSPQGKVNTEAFF.

The J gene is TRBJ1-2, the V gene TRBV28; no firm D call. The CDR3 is made up of 15 amino acids. In germline, CDR1 is MDHEN, CDR2 SYDVKM. Trimming removed 3 bases from V and 4 bases from J, with 15 bases in between. DNA of the CDR3: TGTGCCAGCAGTTTCCCAAGGGAGGTAGCCTATGGCTACACCTTC. It encodes CASSFPREVAYGYTF.

J is TRBJ2-1 and V is TRBV27; 9 bases line up with TRBD2. Trimming took 3 bases from V and 6 from J; bases not matched to a gene: 6. The CDR3 length is 15 residues. Germline CDR1 is MNHEY and CDR2 is SMNVEV (reference sequence). The CDR3 sequence: CASSFGGGAINEQFF. In DNA form, the CDR3 reads TGTGCCAGCAGTTTTGGCGGGGGGGCCATCAATGAGCAGTTCTTC.